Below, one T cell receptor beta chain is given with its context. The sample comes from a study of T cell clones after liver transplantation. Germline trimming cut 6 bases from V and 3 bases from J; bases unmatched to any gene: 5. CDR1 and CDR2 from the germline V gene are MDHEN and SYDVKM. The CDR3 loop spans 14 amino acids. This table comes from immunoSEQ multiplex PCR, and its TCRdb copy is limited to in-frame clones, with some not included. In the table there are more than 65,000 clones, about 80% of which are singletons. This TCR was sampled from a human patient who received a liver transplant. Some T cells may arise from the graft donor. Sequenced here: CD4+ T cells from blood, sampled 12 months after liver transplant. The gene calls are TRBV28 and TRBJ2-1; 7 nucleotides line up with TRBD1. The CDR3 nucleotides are TGTGCCAGCAGGGGGGACAGAGTCTACAATGAGCAGTTCTTC. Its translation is CASRGDRVYNEQFF.